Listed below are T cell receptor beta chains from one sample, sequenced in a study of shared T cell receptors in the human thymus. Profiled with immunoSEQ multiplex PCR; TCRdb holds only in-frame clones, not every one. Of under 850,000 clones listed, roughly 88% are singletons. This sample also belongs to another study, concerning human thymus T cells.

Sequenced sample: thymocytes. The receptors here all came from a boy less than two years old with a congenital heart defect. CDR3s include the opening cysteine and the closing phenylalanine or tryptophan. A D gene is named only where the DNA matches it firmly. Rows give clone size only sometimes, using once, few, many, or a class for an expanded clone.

CDR3: CASSREVWQGQPQHF
DNA: TGTGCCAGCAGCCGGGAGGTATGGCAGGGTCAGCCCCAGCATTTT
size: NA
V: TRBV7-8
J: TRBJ1-5
D: NA

CDR3: CASTRKGLAGGPGETQYF
DNA: TGTGCCAGCACCCGAAAGGGTCTAGCGGGAGGGCCAGGGGAGACCCAGTACTTC
size: NA
V: TRBV2
J: TRBJ2-5
D: TRBD2

CDR3: CASSTHRQRTSLFF
DNA: TGTGCCAGCAGTACCCACAGACAGCGTACGAGTCTGTTTTTT
size: NA
V: TRBV6-1
J: TRBJ1-4
D: NA

CDR3: CASRESSYEQYF
DNA: TGTGCCAGCAGGGAGTCCTCCTACGAGCAGTACTTC
size: NA
V: TRBV27
J: TRBJ2-7
D: NA

CDR3: CASSHMTGVPTTNEKLFF
DNA: TGCGCCAGCAGCCATATGACAGGGGTCCCTACAACTAATGAAAAACTGTTTTTT
size: NA
V: TRBV4-1
J: TRBJ1-4
D: TRBD1

CDR3: CSVEAGLGNYGYTF
DNA: TGCAGCGTTGAAGCAGGGTTAGGTAACTATGGCTACACCTTC
size: NA
V: TRBV29-1
J: TRBJ1-2
D: NA

CDR3: CASSLEGAYEQYF
DNA: TGTGCCAGCAGCTTAGAGGGGGCCTACGAGCAGTACTTC
size: NA
V: TRBV7-2
J: TRBJ2-7
D: NA

CDR3: CASSLAVRGEQYF
DNA: TGTGCCAGCAGCTTAGCGGTCCGGGGCGAGCAGTACTTC
size: NA
V: TRBV13
J: TRBJ2-7
D: NA

CDR3: CASSTQFSETQYF
DNA: TGTGCCAGTAGTACTCAGTTTTCCGAGACCCAGTACTTC
size: NA
V: TRBV19
J: TRBJ2-5
D: NA

CDR3: CASDPGGGDEQFF
DNA: TGTGCCAGCGATCCGGGAGGGGGCGATGAGCAGTTCTTC
size: NA
V: TRBV27
J: TRBJ2-1
D: NA

CDR3: CASSQSGATDTQYF
DNA: TGTGCCAGCAGCCAATCAGGGGCTACAGATACGCAGTATTTT
size: NA
V: TRBV14
J: TRBJ2-3
D: NA

CDR3: CAISERKRTGGLNTEAFF
DNA: TGTGCCATCAGTGAGCGTAAGCGGACAGGGGGTCTAAACACTGAAGCTTTCTTT
size: NA
V: TRBV10-3
J: TRBJ1-1
D: TRBD1

CDR3: CASANIQDGEETQYF
DNA: TGTGCTAGTGCCAACATACAGGACGGAGAAGAGACCCAGTACTTC
size: once
V: TRBV12-5
J: TRBJ2-5
D: NA

CDR3: CASSFATSTYNEQFF
DNA: TGTGCCAGCAGCTTCGCAACTAGCACTTACAATGAGCAGTTCTTC
size: once
V: TRBV11-3
J: TRBJ2-1
D: NA

CDR3: CATSSVPGQIYFATNEKLFF
DNA: TGTGCCACCAGCAGCGTTCCGGGACAGATCTATTTTGCAACTAATGAAAAACTGTTTTTT
size: NA
V: TRBV15
J: TRBJ1-4
D: TRBD1

CDR3: CASSQDRAYTGELFF
DNA: TGCGCCAGCAGCCAAGATCGAGCTTACACCGGGGAGCTGTTTTTT
size: NA
V: TRBV4-3
J: TRBJ2-2
D: NA

CDR3: CATRTLGPGGDGETQYF
DNA: TGTGCCACCAGGACACTAGGGCCGGGAGGAGACGGAGAGACCCAGTACTTC
size: NA
V: TRBV15
J: TRBJ2-5
D: TRBD2

CDR3: CASSPPSGSYEQYF
DNA: TGTGCCAGCAGCCCGCCTAGCGGGAGTTACGAGCAGTACTTC
size: NA
V: TRBV25-1
J: TRBJ2-7
D: TRBD2

CDR3: CASSLSDEPETQYF
DNA: TGCGCCAGCAGCCTGTCTGATGAGCCGGAGACCCAGTACTTC
size: NA
V: TRBV4-1
J: TRBJ2-5
D: NA

CDR3: CASSEVLGLAYEQFF
DNA: TGTGCCAGCAGTGAAGTTCTGGGACTAGCCTATGAGCAGTTCTTC
size: NA
V: TRBV2
J: TRBJ2-1
D: TRBD2

CDR3: CAISGSSGRPSPGELFF
DNA: TGTGCCATCAGTGGTAGTAGCGGGAGGCCCTCCCCCGGGGAGCTGTTTTTT
size: NA
V: TRBV10-3
J: TRBJ2-2
D: TRBD2

CDR3: CSVEEVRGHIYEQYF
DNA: TGCAGCGTTGAAGAGGTTCGTGGACATATCTACGAGCAGTACTTC
size: few
V: TRBV29-1
J: TRBJ2-7
D: NA

CDR3: CASSYDRLNTEAFF
DNA: TGCGCCAGCAGCTATGACAGATTGAACACTGAAGCTTTCTTT
size: NA
V: TRBV4-1
J: TRBJ1-1
D: NA

CDR3: CASSPDGGLTDTQYF
DNA: TGTGCCAGCAGCCCCGACGGGGGACTCACAGATACGCAGTATTTT
size: NA
V: TRBV28
J: TRBJ2-3
D: NA

CDR3: CASSLEARGTGETQYF
DNA: TGCGCCAGCAGCTTGGAGGCAAGGGGGACGGGAGAGACCCAGTACTTC
size: once
V: TRBV5-1
J: TRBJ2-5
D: NA

CDR3: CASSAGTAGANVLTF
DNA: TGTGCCAGCTCAGCGGGAACGGCTGGGGCCAACGTCCTGACTTTC
size: NA
V: TRBV18
J: TRBJ2-6
D: NA

CDR3: CASSQTGGPEKLFF
DNA: TGCGCCAGCAGTCAAACAGGGGGCCCCGAAAAACTGTTTTTT
size: NA
V: TRBV23-1
J: TRBJ1-4
D: TRBD1

CDR3: CATVAGVRSNEQFF
DNA: TGTGCCACTGTAGCGGGAGTTAGGAGTAATGAGCAGTTCTTC
size: NA
V: TRBV10-3
J: TRBJ2-1
D: TRBD2

CDR3: CASTGGDQRETGELFF
DNA: TGTGCCAGCACCGGCGGCGACCAGCGGGAGACCGGGGAGCTGTTTTTT
size: once
V: TRBV27
J: TRBJ2-2
D: TRBD2

CDR3: CSVGLLRTVKSYEQYF
DNA: TGCAGCGTTGGCCTGTTAAGGACAGTGAAATCCTACGAGCAGTACTTC
size: NA
V: TRBV29-1
J: TRBJ2-7
D: NA

CDR3: CASSGGTGELFF
DNA: TGTGCCAGCTCGGGGGGCACCGGGGAGCTGTTTTTT
size: NA
V: TRBV6-4
J: TRBJ2-2
D: TRBD2

CDR3: CASSEGGLGGPVQETQYF
DNA: TGTGCCAGCAGTGAAGGTGGCTTGGGGGGGCCGGTCCAAGAGACCCAGTACTTC
size: NA
V: TRBV6-1
J: TRBJ2-5
D: NA

CDR3: CASSPREREDEQYF
DNA: TGTGCCAGCAGCCCCCGGGAGCGGGAGGACGAGCAGTACTTC
size: NA
V: TRBV9
J: TRBJ2-7
D: TRBD2

CDR3: CASSEGDRFGPCNEQFF
DNA: TGTGCCAGCAGTGAGGGGGACAGATTCGGGCCCTGCAATGAGCAGTTCTTC
size: NA
V: TRBV25-1
J: TRBJ2-1
D: TRBD1

CDR3: CASSQDHSGNYGYTF
DNA: TGCGCCAGCAGCCAAGATCACTCGGGAAACTATGGCTACACCTTC
size: NA
V: TRBV4-3
J: TRBJ1-2
D: NA

CDR3: CASRGGGTEAFF
DNA: TGTGCCAGCAGGGGGGGAGGGACTGAAGCTTTCTTT
size: NA
V: TRBV6-5
J: TRBJ1-1
D: NA

CDR3: CASGLGVLWSGLNTGELFF
DNA: TGTGCTAGTGGTTTGGGGGTCCTATGGAGCGGACTGAACACCGGGGAGCTGTTTTTT
size: NA
V: TRBV12-5
J: TRBJ2-2
D: NA

CDR3: CASSLRLAGGDPYEQYF
DNA: TGTGCCAGCAGCTTGCGGCTGGCGGGAGGGGATCCCTACGAGCAGTACTTC
size: NA
V: TRBV5-6
J: TRBJ2-7
D: TRBD2

CDR3: CASSRTGDGGYTF
DNA: TGTGCCAGCAGCCGTACAGGGGACGGTGGCTACACCTTC
size: NA
V: TRBV5-4
J: TRBJ1-2
D: TRBD1

CDR3: CASSPTTGVNYNEQFF
DNA: TGTGCCAGCAGTCCCACTACAGGGGTCAACTACAATGAGCAGTTCTTC
size: few
V: TRBV27
J: TRBJ2-1
D: TRBD1

CDR3: CASSITSATNNEQFF
DNA: TGTGCCAGCAGCATTACTAGCGCCACAAATAATGAGCAGTTCTTC
size: NA
V: TRBV5-4
J: TRBJ2-1
D: TRBD2

CDR3: CASSDKGQGACTEAFF
DNA: TGTGCCAGCAGCGATAAGGGGCAGGGGGCATGCACTGAAGCTTTCTTT
size: NA
V: TRBV21-1
J: TRBJ1-1
D: NA

CDR3: CASSPEAGVAYEQYF
DNA: TGTGCCAGCAGCCCGGAAGCGGGAGTCGCCTACGAGCAGTACTTC
size: once
V: TRBV7-2
J: TRBJ2-7
D: TRBD2